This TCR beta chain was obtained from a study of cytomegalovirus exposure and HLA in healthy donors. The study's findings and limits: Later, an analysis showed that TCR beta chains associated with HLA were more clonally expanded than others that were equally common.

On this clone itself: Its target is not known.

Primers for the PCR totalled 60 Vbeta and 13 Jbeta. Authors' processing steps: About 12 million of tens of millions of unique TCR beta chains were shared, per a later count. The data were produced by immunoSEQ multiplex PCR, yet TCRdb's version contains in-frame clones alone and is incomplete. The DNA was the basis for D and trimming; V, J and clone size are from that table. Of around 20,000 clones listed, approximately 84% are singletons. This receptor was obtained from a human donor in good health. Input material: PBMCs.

Here the CDR3 DNA reads TGTGCCAGCAGCTTTTGGGGACAGGGGAATCAGCCCCAGCATTTT. This translates into CASSFWGQGNQPQHF. The chain carries TRBV7-2 and TRBJ1-5; TRBD1 matches at 10 bases. CDR1 is SGHTA, CDR2 FQGNSA, per germline. The CDR3 spans 15 residues. V lost 3 bases, J lost 4 bases, and 3 bases stayed unmatched. Based on the CDR3 plus reference TRBV7-2 and TRBJ1-5, the full variable domain is GAGVSQSPSNKVTEKGKDVELRCDPISGHTALYWYRQSLGQGLEFLIYFQGNSAPDKSGLPSDRFSAERTGGSVSTLTIQRTQQEDSAVYLCASSFWGQGNQPQHFGDGTRLSIL.